A selection of T cell receptor beta chains follows, all from one sample in a study of T cell responses to AZD1222 COVID-19 vaccine. Profiling relied on immunoSEQ multiplex PCR, and the TCRdb table lists in-frame clones only, not all of them. The data contain 80,000 to 100,000 clones, around nine tenths of them singletons. The sample here was peripheral blood, taken 28 days after the second AZD1222 dose. These receptors originate from an adult who received the AZD1222 COVID-19 vaccine. Both conserved end residues are part of each CDR3. D genes are given only for firm matches. Clone sizes are given selectively: once, few, many, or a class where the clone is expanded.

v_call: TRBV7-6
clone_size: .
cdr3_length: 17
j_call: TRBJ2-3
d_call: .
cdr3_nt: TGTGCCAGCAGCTTAGGGGCTCTACGATCCCCTTTGGATACGCAGTATTTT
cdr3_aa: CASSLGALRSPLDTQYF

v_call: TRBV15
clone_size: many
cdr3_length: 13
j_call: TRBJ1-2
d_call: .
cdr3_nt: TGTGCCACCAGCAGAGATGTGAGGGTTGGCTACACCTTC
cdr3_aa: CATSRDVRVGYTF

v_call: TRBV14
clone_size: .
cdr3_length: 15
j_call: TRBJ1-1
d_call: .
cdr3_nt: TGTGCCAGCAGCCCACGGGGAGCTATGAACACTGAAGCTTTCTTT
cdr3_aa: CASSPRGAMNTEAFF

v_call: TRBV29-1
clone_size: .
cdr3_length: 14
j_call: TRBJ1-1
d_call: .
cdr3_nt: TGCAGCGTGCGACCGGGACGGACGAACACTGAAGCTTTCTTT
cdr3_aa: CSVRPGRTNTEAFF

v_call: TRBV5-1
clone_size: .
cdr3_length: 14
j_call: TRBJ2-6
d_call: .
cdr3_nt: TGCGCCAGCAGCCACAAAACTGGGGCCAACGTCCTGACTTTC
cdr3_aa: CASSHKTGANVLTF

v_call: TRBV6-5
clone_size: .
cdr3_length: 15
j_call: TRBJ1-5
d_call: .
cdr3_nt: TGTGCCAGCACCCCCCGAGGGACGGAAAATCAGCCCCAGCATTTT
cdr3_aa: CASTPRGTENQPQHF

v_call: TRBV7-3
clone_size: .
cdr3_length: 14
j_call: TRBJ2-3
d_call: TRBD2
cdr3_nt: TGTGCCAGCAGCTTGGGGCGGGGGTCAGATACGCAGTATTTT
cdr3_aa: CASSLGRGSDTQYF

v_call: TRBV6-5
clone_size: .
cdr3_length: 14
j_call: TRBJ1-6
d_call: TRBD1
cdr3_nt: TGTGCCAGCAGACGTTCAGGGGGGAATTCACCCCTCCACTTT
cdr3_aa: CASRRSGGNSPLHF

v_call: TRBV12-5
clone_size: .
cdr3_length: 15
j_call: TRBJ1-6
d_call: .
cdr3_nt: TGTGCTAGTGGCCAGGGGAGCTCCTATAATTCACCCCTCCACTTT
cdr3_aa: CASGQGSSYNSPLHF

v_call: TRBV27
clone_size: .
cdr3_length: 13
j_call: TRBJ2-3
d_call: .
cdr3_nt: TGTGCCAGCAGGACCAGAGGCACAGATACGCAGTATTTT
cdr3_aa: CASRTRGTDTQYF

v_call: TRBV2
clone_size: .
cdr3_length: 14
j_call: TRBJ2-3
d_call: .
cdr3_nt: TGTGCCAGCAGTGGGGCGGCGGGGTCAGATACGCAGTATTTT
cdr3_aa: CASSGAAGSDTQYF

v_call: TRBV6-5
clone_size: .
cdr3_length: 13
j_call: TRBJ1-6
d_call: .
cdr3_nt: TGTGCCAGCAGTTACCTTGCGAATTCACCCCTCCACTTT
cdr3_aa: CASSYLANSPLHF

v_call: TRBV7-8
clone_size: .
cdr3_length: 18
j_call: TRBJ2-7
d_call: TRBD2
cdr3_nt: TGTGCCAGCAGCCCATACGCCTATCGGACTAGCGGGACCTACGAGCAGTACTTC
cdr3_aa: CASSPYAYRTSGTYEQYF

v_call: TRBV27
clone_size: .
cdr3_length: 15
j_call: TRBJ1-5
d_call: TRBD1
cdr3_nt: TGTGCCAGCAGTCCGGACAGGGACTGGGGTCAGCCCCAGCATTTT
cdr3_aa: CASSPDRDWGQPQHF

v_call: TRBV5-5
clone_size: .
cdr3_length: 15
j_call: TRBJ1-6
d_call: TRBD1
cdr3_nt: TGTGCCAGCAGCTTGGCGGGGCAGGGGGGACCACCCCTCCACTTT
cdr3_aa: CASSLAGQGGPPLHF

v_call: TRBV3-1/TRBV3-2
clone_size: .
cdr3_length: 14
j_call: TRBJ1-5
d_call: .
cdr3_nt: TGTGCCAGCAGCCAGGGTGGGGCCCTTCGGCCCCAGCATTTT
cdr3_aa: CASSQGGALRPQHF

v_call: TRBV6-1
clone_size: .
cdr3_length: 16
j_call: TRBJ1-3
d_call: .
cdr3_nt: TGTGCCAGTAGTGAAGCGAAAGCAGGCTCTGGAAACACCATATATTTT
cdr3_aa: CASSEAKAGSGNTIYF

v_call: TRBV6-5
clone_size: .
cdr3_length: 15
j_call: TRBJ2-7
d_call: TRBD1
cdr3_nt: TGTGCCAGCACAAGGCCCGGGACAGGAGCCTACGAGCAGTACTTC
cdr3_aa: CASTRPGTGAYEQYF

v_call: TRBV2
clone_size: .
cdr3_length: 12
j_call: TRBJ2-7
d_call: TRBD1
cdr3_nt: TGTGCCAGCAGCTTGGGACAGGACGAGCAGTACTTC
cdr3_aa: CASSLGQDEQYF

v_call: TRBV30
clone_size: .
cdr3_length: 16
j_call: TRBJ2-1
d_call: .
cdr3_nt: TGTGCCTGGGACCTGGCGGGTAGTAGGTCCTACAATGAGCAGTTCTTC
cdr3_aa: CAWDLAGSRSYNEQFF

v_call: TRBV6-2/TRBV6-3
clone_size: few
cdr3_length: 14
j_call: TRBJ1-1
d_call: .
cdr3_nt: TGTGCCAGCAGTTACTACAGTGGAGGGACTGAAGCTTTCTTT
cdr3_aa: CASSYYSGGTEAFF

v_call: TRBV24-1
clone_size: .
cdr3_length: 12
j_call: TRBJ1-5
d_call: .
cdr3_nt: TGTGCCACCAGTGATTTAGGCCGGGCCCAGCATTTT
cdr3_aa: CATSDLGRAQHF

v_call: TRBV28
clone_size: .
cdr3_length: 14
j_call: TRBJ1-2
d_call: TRBD1
cdr3_nt: TGTGCCAGCAGGAGGGAGACAGGGGGCCGAGGCTACACCTTC
cdr3_aa: CASRRETGGRGYTF

v_call: TRBV21-1
clone_size: .
cdr3_length: 19
j_call: TRBJ2-1
d_call: .
cdr3_nt: TGTGCCAGCAGCAAAGCCGAAGGTAGCGGGGGCCCCCCGAGTGATGAGCAGTTCTTC
cdr3_aa: CASSKAEGSGGPPSDEQFF

v_call: TRBV2
clone_size: .
cdr3_length: 13
j_call: TRBJ1-2
d_call: .
cdr3_nt: TGTGCCAGCAGTGAGGCAGGGTCCTCGGGCTACACCTTC
cdr3_aa: CASSEAGSSGYTF

v_call: TRBV5-1
clone_size: .
cdr3_length: 14
j_call: TRBJ1-1
d_call: .
cdr3_nt: TGCGCCAGCAGCTTACAGATTGTGAACACTGAAGCTTTCTTT
cdr3_aa: CASSLQIVNTEAFF

v_call: TRBV6-1
clone_size: once
cdr3_length: 17
j_call: TRBJ2-5
d_call: TRBD1
cdr3_nt: TGTGCCAGCAGTGAAACCCGGGACAGGGGTATCCGGGAGACCCAGTACTTC
cdr3_aa: CASSETRDRGIRETQYF

v_call: TRBV7-9
clone_size: .
cdr3_length: 13
j_call: TRBJ1-2
d_call: .
cdr3_nt: TGTGCCAGCAGTCCTATTGGTCTCTATGGCTACACCTTC
cdr3_aa: CASSPIGLYGYTF

v_call: TRBV24-1
clone_size: .
cdr3_length: 11
j_call: TRBJ1-5
d_call: .
cdr3_nt: TGTGCCACCAATAGCAATCAGCCCCAGCATTTT
cdr3_aa: CATNSNQPQHF

v_call: TRBV9
clone_size: .
cdr3_length: 16
j_call: TRBJ2-5
d_call: .
cdr3_nt: TGTGCCAGCAGCGTAGGATTTAGCTCCTTGGGGGGGACCCAGTACTTC
cdr3_aa: CASSVGFSSLGGTQYF

v_call: TRBV11-1
clone_size: .
cdr3_length: 14
j_call: TRBJ1-2
d_call: .
cdr3_nt: TGTGCCAGCAGCGCCCGGACAGACCTATATGGCTACACCTTC
cdr3_aa: CASSARTDLYGYTF

v_call: TRBV6-5
clone_size: .
cdr3_length: 14
j_call: TRBJ1-3
d_call: .
cdr3_nt: TGTGCCAGCCAGAACAGGAACTCTGGAAACACCATATATTTT
cdr3_aa: CASQNRNSGNTIYF

v_call: TRBV5-1
clone_size: once
cdr3_length: 18
j_call: TRBJ1-2
d_call: TRBD1
cdr3_nt: TGCGCCAGCAGCCCCCGGCCCCCGGGACAGGGAGACTTGGGGGGCTACACCTTC
cdr3_aa: CASSPRPPGQGDLGGYTF

v_call: TRBV28
clone_size: .
cdr3_length: 14
j_call: TRBJ2-7
d_call: TRBD2
cdr3_nt: TGTGCCAGTAGGCATTGGCTACTAGCGGGGGAGCAGTACTTC
cdr3_aa: CASRHWLLAGEQYF

v_call: TRBV28
clone_size: few
cdr3_length: 17
j_call: TRBJ1-2
d_call: .
cdr3_nt: TGTGCCAGCAGTTTATATTCCCAGACAGGTCCCAGGAATGGCTACACCTTC
cdr3_aa: CASSLYSQTGPRNGYTF

v_call: TRBV28
clone_size: .
cdr3_length: 15
j_call: TRBJ1-4
d_call: .
cdr3_nt: TGTGCCAGCAGTTCACGGGACCTCTCGGTGGAAAAACTGTTTTTT
cdr3_aa: CASSSRDLSVEKLFF

v_call: TRBV6-1
clone_size: .
cdr3_length: 13
j_call: TRBJ1-4
d_call: .
cdr3_nt: TGTGCCAGCAGTGACAGGTCGAATGAAAAACTGTTTTTT
cdr3_aa: CASSDRSNEKLFF

v_call: TRBV5-1
clone_size: .
cdr3_length: 12
j_call: TRBJ2-3
d_call: .
cdr3_nt: TGCGCCAGCAGATCTGGCACAGATACGCAGTATTTT
cdr3_aa: CASRSGTDTQYF

v_call: TRBV28
clone_size: once
cdr3_length: 13
j_call: TRBJ1-1
d_call: .
cdr3_nt: TGTGCCAGCAGTTTAGAGGTTTACACTGAAGCTTTCTTT
cdr3_aa: CASSLEVYTEAFF

v_call: TRBV5-1
clone_size: .
cdr3_length: 16
j_call: TRBJ1-6
d_call: TRBD1
cdr3_nt: TGCGCCAGCAGAGAGACAGGGGGCCGACATAATTCACCCCTCCACTTT
cdr3_aa: CASRETGGRHNSPLHF

v_call: TRBV6-5
clone_size: .
cdr3_length: 16
j_call: TRBJ1-1
d_call: .
cdr3_nt: TGTGCCAGCAGTTTACAGGGTTTGGGGAGGAACACTGAAGCTTTCTTT
cdr3_aa: CASSLQGLGRNTEAFF

v_call: TRBV29-1
clone_size: .
cdr3_length: 14
j_call: TRBJ1-2
d_call: TRBD1
cdr3_nt: TGCAGCGTTGAGGCCCTAACAGGAGGGGGCGGCTACACCTTC
cdr3_aa: CSVEALTGGGGYTF

v_call: TRBV5-5
clone_size: .
cdr3_length: 13
j_call: TRBJ1-5
d_call: .
cdr3_nt: TGTGCCAGCAGCTTGACTAGAAATCAGCCCCAGCATTTT
cdr3_aa: CASSLTRNQPQHF

v_call: TRBV6-5
clone_size: .
cdr3_length: 14
j_call: TRBJ2-7
d_call: .
cdr3_nt: TGTGCCAGCACAGGGGCCTCCGTCTCCTACGAGCAGTACTTC
cdr3_aa: CASTGASVSYEQYF

v_call: TRBV9
clone_size: .
cdr3_length: 15
j_call: TRBJ2-1
d_call: TRBD2
cdr3_nt: TGTGCCAGCAGCCGAGGGACTAGCAACTACAATGAGCAGTTCTTC
cdr3_aa: CASSRGTSNYNEQFF

v_call: TRBV11-3
clone_size: few
cdr3_length: 13
j_call: TRBJ1-2
d_call: .
cdr3_nt: TGTGCCAGCAGCTACGGGGGGACGGATGGCTACACCTTC
cdr3_aa: CASSYGGTDGYTF

v_call: TRBV12-3/TRBV12-4
clone_size: .
cdr3_length: 11
j_call: TRBJ1-2
d_call: .
cdr3_nt: TGTGCCAGCAGTCCGCTAGATGGCTACACCTTC
cdr3_aa: CASSPLDGYTF

v_call: TRBV18
clone_size: .
cdr3_length: 16
j_call: TRBJ1-2
d_call: .
cdr3_nt: TGTGCCAGCTCACCAACGGCGCAGCAAACTAACTATGGCTACACCTTC
cdr3_aa: CASSPTAQQTNYGYTF

v_call: TRBV27
clone_size: .
cdr3_length: 17
j_call: TRBJ1-1
d_call: .
cdr3_nt: TGTGCCAGCAGTTTATCACAGGGAGGAGGTGAAAACACTGAAGCTTTCTTT
cdr3_aa: CASSLSQGGGENTEAFF

v_call: TRBV2
clone_size: .
cdr3_length: 14
j_call: TRBJ2-5
d_call: .
cdr3_nt: TGTGCCAGCAACGTCGGGGGTAAACAAGAGACCCAGTACTTC
cdr3_aa: CASNVGGKQETQYF

v_call: TRBV11-3
clone_size: .
cdr3_length: 13
j_call: TRBJ2-7
d_call: .
cdr3_nt: TGTGCCAGCAGCTTAGAGCTAGGGGACGAGCAGTACTTC
cdr3_aa: CASSLELGDEQYF

v_call: TRBV18
clone_size: .
cdr3_length: 13
j_call: TRBJ2-2
d_call: .
cdr3_nt: TGTGCCAGCTCACCGTCCTTCATCGGGGAGCTGTTTTTT
cdr3_aa: CASSPSFIGELFF

v_call: TRBV12-3/TRBV12-4
clone_size: .
cdr3_length: 13
j_call: TRBJ1-1
d_call: TRBD1
cdr3_nt: TGTGCCAGCAGTTACAGGGGCAACACTGAAGCTTTCTTT
cdr3_aa: CASSYRGNTEAFF

v_call: TRBV6-6
clone_size: .
cdr3_length: 14
j_call: TRBJ1-5
d_call: TRBD1
cdr3_nt: TGTGCCAGCAGTTACGGGACAGTCGGTCAGCCCCAGCATTTT
cdr3_aa: CASSYGTVGQPQHF

v_call: TRBV11-3
clone_size: .
cdr3_length: 16
j_call: TRBJ2-1
d_call: TRBD2
cdr3_nt: TGTGCCAGCAGCACCGTAGCGGGAGGGAGGTTAAGTGAGCAGTTCTTC
cdr3_aa: CASSTVAGGRLSEQFF

v_call: TRBV19
clone_size: .
cdr3_length: 13
j_call: TRBJ1-2
d_call: .
cdr3_nt: TGTGCCAGTAGTTTGACTCAATCCTATGGCTACACCTTC
cdr3_aa: CASSLTQSYGYTF